A single sample gave rise to the 3 T cell receptor beta chains below, sequenced in a study of metastatic and nonmetastatic thyroid tumors. TCRdb reanalyzed the PCR reads via MiXCR. Here the sample spans roughly 39,000 clones, 40% to 55% being singletons. All patients were treatment-naive before thyroid surgery. Sequenced: tumor tissue. These receptors were obtained from a male donor with papillary thyroid cancer or a benign thyroid nodule (not recorded which). Some clones in this sample may be carry-over from other donors' samples.

J is TRBJ2-1 and V is TRBV27; 8 nucleotides line up with TRBD2. The CDR3 totals 15 residues. Per the germline V gene, CDR1 is MNHEY and CDR2 is SMNVEV (reference sequence). V lost 3 bases and J lost 4; bases outside the gene matches: 5. The CDR3, as DNA: TGTGCCAGCAGTTTTTCGGGAGGGTCGTACAATGAGCAGTTCTTC. It specifies CASSFSGGSYNEQFF.

The chain links TRBV2 to TRBJ2-7; TRBD1 is a possible D gene (8 bases). V was cut by 2 bases and J by 2 bases, with 10 bases left in between. Germline CDR1 and CDR2: SNHLY and FYNNEI. The CDR3 totals 14 residues. In DNA form, the CDR3 reads TGTGCCAGCAGTGAAACAGGGGGGGCCTACGAGCAGTACTTC. Residues: CASSETGGAYEQYF.

In this sample, this clone turned up a few times. The chain links TRBV6-1 to TRBJ2-5, with D perhaps TRBD1 (5 bases). Trimming removed 7 bases at V and 0 bases at J, with 12 bases between. CDR1 and CDR2 (germline): MNHNS, SASEGT. The CDR3 spans 14 residues. CDR3 region: CASTRSGYQETQYF. The CDR3 DNA is TGTGCCAGCACCCGGTCAGGGTACCAAGAGACCCAGTACTTC.